This entry lists 17 T cell receptor beta chains sequenced from one sample in a study of T cells in Graves' hyperthyroidism and ophthalmopathy. The investigators amplified TCR beta CDR3 regions from RNA transcripts. In the first-round RT-PCR of the TCR CDR3, the HTBI primer set was used. Via MiXCR, TCRdb re-called the multiplex PCR reads, giving one row per CDR3 protein. The sample yields approximately 870,000 distinct CDR3 sequences, roughly 40% seen once. The sample comprised blood. All receptors come from a young man with Graves' hyperthyroidism.

This sequence joins TRBV9 and TRBJ2-3, with TRBD2 as a possible D gene (6 bases). Germline V gene sequence: CDR1 SGDLS, CDR2 YYNGEE. The length of the CDR3 is 15 residues. V was shortened by 3 bases and J by 4 bases, with 15 bases between the two germline ends. CDR3 region: CASSETGTAPDTQYF. The DNA for the CDR3 is TGTGCCAGCAGCGAGACCGGGACTGCCCCAGATACGCAGTATTTT. The full variable domain, rest sourced from reference TRBV9 and TRBJ2-3, is DSGVTQTPKHLITATGQRVTLRCSPRSGDLSVYWYQQSLDQGLQFLIQYYNGEERAKGNILERFSAQQFPDLHSELNLSSLELGDSALYFCASSETGTAPDTQYFGPGTRLTVL.

The V call is TRBV7-2, the J call TRBJ2-7; D gene uncertain. Trimming took off 0 bases at V and 4 bases at J, with 10 bases between the two ends. Germline values: CDR1 SGHTA, CDR2 FQGNSA. The CDR3 spans 14 residues. The CDR3 loop is CASSLAVQPYEQYF. The DNA of the CDR3 is TGTGCCAGCAGCTTAGCCGTCCAGCCTTACGAGCAGTACTTC.

Regarding this clonotype: Germline is not matched at one junction end, which may reflect a read error. CDR3 coding DNA: TGTGCCAGCAGTTTAAGAGAGACCCAGTGCTTC. Translating it yields CASSLRETQCF. The V call is TRBV11-2, the J call TRBJ2-5; D unresolved. The CDR3 totals 11 residues. CDR1 and CDR2 (germline): SGHAT, FQNNGV.

In the case of this clonotype: The junction differs from germline at one of its ends, possibly a read error. The chain links TRBV10-3 to TRBJ1-5; possible D gene TRBD1, 6 bases. This CDR3 spans 15 amino acids. The germline CDR1 and CDR2 sequences are ENHRY and SYGVKD. The CDR3 loop reads CSASGGAPNNQPQHF. The CDR3 DNA is TGCAGTGCTAGCGGGGGGGCGCCTAACAATCAGCCCCAGCATTTT.

The V call is TRBV20-1, the J call TRBJ1-4; no clear D gene. Germline assignment: CDR1 DFQATT and CDR2 SNEGSKA (reference sequence). Trimming cost V 0 bases and J 8 bases, with 13 bases left between them. The CDR3 length is 14 residues. CDR3: CSARDHRRKEKLFF. The CDR3 DNA sequence: TGCAGTGCTAGAGATCATCGCAGAAAGGAAAAACTGTTTTTT.

The chain combines TRBV29-1 with TRBJ1-1; tentatively, D is TRBD1 (5 bases). V lost 3 bases and J lost 2, with 10 bases in between. Germline CDR1 reads SQVTM; CDR2 reads ANQGSEA. The CDR3 has 13 amino acids. In DNA form, the CDR3 reads TGCAGCGTTGATCAAGGGGCTAACACTGAAGCTTTCTTT. The encoded protein is CSVDQGANTEAFF.

The genes are TRBV9 and TRBJ1-6, with TRBD1 matching 10 bases. This CDR3 has 17 amino acids. Germline V gene lookup returns CDR1 SGDLS and CDR2 YYNGEE. The V segment lost 3 bases and the J segment 7 bases; nucleotides outside the gene matches: 10. CDR3 sequence: CASSGRDRGSINSPLHF. The CDR3 DNA sequence: TGTGCCAGCAGCGGAAGGGACAGGGGATCGATCAATTCACCCCTCCACTTT.

Points on this clonotype: One junction end disagrees with the germline gene, perhaps due to a read error. J is TRBJ1-5 and V is TRBV7-7; D might be TRBD1 (6 bases). Germline V lookup: CDR1 SSHAT, CDR2 FNYEAQ (reference sequence). The CDR3 length is 16 residues. DNA of the CDR3: TGTGCTAGCAGCTTCCGACAGGAGTATAGCAATCAGCCCCAGCATTTT. Its translation: CASSFRQEYSNQPQHF.

The chain recombines TRBV2 with TRBJ2-7; 8 bases align to TRBD2. Trimming removed 1 base from V and 6 bases from J; junction bases left unmatched: 8. The CDR3 spans 15 residues. Germline values: CDR1 SNHLY, CDR2 FYNNEI. The CDR3, as DNA: TGTGCCAGCAGTGAAGAGCGAGCGGGAGTAGGCGAGCAGTACTTC. Translating gives CASSEERAGVGEQYF.

Only one count was recorded for this clonotype. The chain uses TRBV5-1 and TRBJ1-4, with a tentative D call TRBD1 (5 bases). The CDR3 spans 15 residues. With 3 bases removed from V and 0 bases from J, the gap between germline ends came to 9 bases. CDR1 is SGHRS, CDR2 YFSETQ, per germline. The CDR3 DNA sequence: TGCGCCAGCAGCTGGGACGGGGCAACTAATGAAAAACTGTTTTTT. This codes for CASSWDGATNEKLFF.

As regards this clonotype: This may stem from a read error, because a much larger clone lies one nucleotide away. The chain carries TRBV15 and TRBJ1-4; D not resolved. Germline V gives CDR1 LNHNV, CDR2 YYDKDF (reference sequence). This CDR3 contains 13 residues. CDR3 amino acids: CAISSIPSKILFF. In DNA form, the CDR3 reads TGTGCCATCAGCAGTATCCCTAGTAAAATTTTGTTTTTT. The variable domain in full, with the rest retrieved from reference TRBV15 and TRBJ1-4, is DAMVIQNPRYQVTQFGKPVTLSCSQTLNHNVMYWYQQKSSQAPKLLFHYYDKDFNNEADTPDNFQSRRPNTSFCFLDIRSPGLGDTAMYLCAISSIPSKILFFGSGTQLSVL.

In this sample, this clonotype turned up many times. The V call is TRBV29-1, the J call TRBJ2-7; 8 nucleotides match TRBD2. Unmatched junction bases numbered 6, after V lost 3 bases and J lost 2 bases. Germline lookup yields CDR1 SQVTM and CDR2 ANQGSEA. This CDR3 is 14 amino acids long. The CDR3 here is CSVDGGLGTYEQYF. The CDR3 nucleotides are TGCAGCGTTGATGGGGGACTAGGAACCTACGAGCAGTACTTC.

This clonotype was seen ten or more times. The rearrangement links TRBV5-1 to TRBJ1-2, with TRBD1 matching 8 bases. This CDR3 has 14 amino acids. Germline values: CDR1 SGHRS, CDR2 YFSETQ. After removal of 0 bases from V and 6 bases from J, the junction contained 4 bases not matched to a gene. This chain's CDR3 is CASSLDRGTDGYTF. The DNA of the CDR3 is TGCGCCAGCAGCTTGGACAGGGGGACAGATGGCTACACCTTC. Combining the CDR3 with reference TRBV5-1 and TRBJ1-2 gives the whole variable domain KAGVTQTPRYLIKTRGQQVTLSCSPISGHRSVSWYQQTPGQGLQFLFEYFSETQRNKGNFPGRFSGRQFSNSRSEMNVSTLELGDSALYLCASSLDRGTDGYTFGSGTRLTVV.

The table lists this clonotype with many counts. The rearrangement links TRBV9 to TRBJ2-7, with no clear D. V was shortened by 4 bases and J by 5 bases, with 13 bases between the two germline ends. The CDR3 totals 13 residues. Germline CDR1 SGDLS, CDR2 YYNGEE. CDR3: CASSTSPQNEQYF. In DNA form, the CDR3 reads TGTGCCAGCAGCACCTCCCCCCAGAACGAGCAGTACTTC.

The chain has TRBV20-1 and TRBJ2-5; a possible D gene is TRBD2 (5 bases). The length of the CDR3 is 13 residues. The V and J ends lost 3 bases and 5 bases respectively, with 13 bases between them. Germline V gene lookup returns CDR1 DFQATT and CDR2 SNEGSKA (reference sequence). CDR3 sequence reads: CSARVEGPETQYF. The DNA for the CDR3 is TGCAGTGCTAGGGTCGAGGGCCCGGAGACCCAGTACTTC.

The CDR3 is CASRLNSFSEKETQYF. In nucleotides, the CDR3 is TGTGCCAGCAGGCTTAACTCATTTAGCGAGAAAGAGACCCAGTACTTC. The rearrangement uses TRBV12-3 or TRBV12-4 and TRBJ2-5; TRBD2 might be the D (5 bases). CDR3 size: 16 residues. Trimming removed 6 bases at V and 3 bases at J, with 20 bases between.

This chain uses TRBV6-1 with TRBJ1-3; 7 nucleotides line up with TRBD1. The germline V gene encodes CDR1 MNHNS and CDR2 SASEGT. The CDR3 contains 15 residues. Losses at the gene ends were 7 bases for V and 0 bases for J; bases not matched to a gene: 6. The CDR3 spells CASTGTANSGNTIYF. The CDR3 region has the DNA TGTGCCAGCACCGGGACAGCCAACTCTGGAAACACCATATATTTT.